These 8 T cell receptor beta chains came from one sample sequenced in a study of patients and donors after allogeneic stem cell transplantation. One entry per CDR3 protein results from TCRdb running MiXCR on the RT-PCR reads. The profile shows roughly 960,000 distinct CDR3 sequences, around 17% of them singletons. Material for sequencing was blood, either unsorted or a sorted T cell fraction (not recorded which). The receptors here all came from a human donor who was either an allogeneic HSCT recipient or a stem cell or donor lymphocyte infusion donor (not recorded which). It is not recorded whose cells these are; they may come from a transplant donor.

This clonotype was observed a handful of times. This chain joins TRBV7-2 and TRBJ1-6; possible D gene TRBD1, 6 bases. The V end lost 5 bases, the J end lost 8 bases, and 13 bases lay between the germline ends. CDR1 and CDR2 from the germline V gene are SGHTA and FQGNSA. This CDR3 region has 14 residues. CDR3 amino acids: CASSIGQGHSPLHF. As DNA, the CDR3 is TGTGCCAGCAGCATAGGTCAGGGGCATTCACCCCTCCACTTT. Full variable domain (outside the CDR3, taken from reference TRBV7-2 and TRBJ1-6): GAGVSQSPSNKVTEKGKDVELRCDPISGHTALYWYRQSLGQGLEFLIYFQGNSAPDKSGLPSDRFSAERTGGSVSTLTIQRTQQEDSAVYLCASSIGQGHSPLHFGNGTRLTVT.

This clonotype has more than one count but fewer than ten. This rearrangement joins TRBV10-3 to TRBJ2-7; 13 bases fit TRBD2. Per the germline V gene, CDR1 is ENHRY and CDR2 is SYGVKD. Trimming cost V 2 bases and J 4 bases; bases outside gene matches: 2. This CDR3 is built from 15 residues. The DNA of the CDR3 is TGTGCCATCAGTGAGGGACTAGCGGGAGCGTACGAGCAGTACTTC. Translated, it gives CAISEGLAGAYEQYF.

The rearrangement uses TRBV6-2 or TRBV6-3 and TRBJ2-1, with D maybe TRBD1 (6 bases). This CDR3 comprises 14 residues. The V gene's germline CDR1 is MNHEY and CDR2 SVGEGT. V was pared by 0 bases and J by 9 bases, with 12 bases between. In DNA form, the CDR3 reads TGTGCCAGCAGTTACTCTGGACAGAGGGTTGAGCAGTTCTTC. Translating it yields CASSYSGQRVEQFF.

The rearrangement joins TRBV6-1 to TRBJ2-3, with D tentatively TRBD2 (6 bases). The CDR3 covers 16 residues. Germline loops: CDR1 MNHNS, CDR2 SASEGT. Between the trimmed V and J ends, which lost 0 bases and 3 bases, there was a span of 13 bases. The CDR3 protein is CASSEARRGRTDTQYF. For the CDR3, the DNA is TGTGCCAGCAGTGAAGCGCGTCGGGGGAGGACAGATACGCAGTATTTT.

In its sample, this clonotype was seen a few times. This chain links TRBV5-8 with TRBJ2-7, with D perhaps matching TRBD2 (5 bases). V was cut by 0 bases and J by 2 bases, with 12 bases left in between. The CDR3 covers 15 residues. Germline-derived CDR1 and CDR2 are SGHTS and YDEGEE. The CDR3 region is CASSLVKKRTYEQYF. The CDR3 nucleotides read TGTGCCAGCAGCTTGGTTAAGAAGCGGACCTACGAGCAGTACTTC.

This chain uses TRBV13 with TRBJ1-2; D is ambiguous. The CDR3 covers 13 residues. V lost 3 bases and J lost 4, with 9 bases in between. Germline CDR1 and CDR2: PRHDT and FYEKMQ (reference sequence). In nucleotides, the CDR3 is TGTGCCAGCAGCTTTCCGGGAACCTATGGCTACACCTTC. As protein: CASSFPGTYGYTF.

This clonotype was detected only a few times. The V gene is TRBV5-1, the J gene TRBJ1-1; TRBD1 might be the D (5 bases). Germline V gene lookup returns CDR1 SGHRS and CDR2 YFSETQ. With 5 bases removed from V and 4 bases from J, the gap between germline ends came to 15 bases. The length of the CDR3 is 14 residues. Here the CDR3 reads CASRSGGVGTEAFF. The CDR3 bases are TGCGCCAGCAGATCCGGGGGGGTGGGCACTGAAGCTTTCTTT.

The sample holds a few counts of this clonotype. The chain couples TRBV29-1 to TRBJ1-4; D gene unclear. Trimming shortened V by 6 bases and J by 0 bases, and 14 bases separated the two germline ends. CDR3 length equals 15 residues. Germline assignment: CDR1 SQVTM and CDR2 ANQGSEA. CDR3 coding DNA: TGCAGCGTCCAACCCCCCGGGACAACTAATGAAAAACTGTTTTTT. This sequence encodes CSVQPPGTTNEKLFF.